This TCR beta chain comes out of a study of shared clonotypes between healthy human individuals. General observations from the study: Estimated richness was generally greater in naive than memory subsets.

Trimming cost V 6 bases and J 1 base, with 10 bases left between them. This CDR3 comprises 14 residues. CDR1 and CDR2 from the germline V gene are MDHEN and SYDVKM. Here immunoSEQ multiplex PCR was the method, and the copy in TCRdb shows in-frame clones only, minus some. This table has approximately 2.5 million clones, over 85% appearing once. Of note for this clone: Its antigen remains unknown.

The clonotype comes from a man aged 18 to 29 in good health. The chain uses TRBV28 and TRBJ1-5, with D unclear. Material for sequencing was naive CD4+ T cells sorted from blood. Subset specified: CD45RA+ positively selected. CDR3 DNA: TGTGCCAGCAGCTGGACCCGGAGCAATCAGCCCCAGCATTTT. Encoded protein: CASSWTRSNQPQHF.